Shown below are 19 T cell receptor beta chains from a single sample sequenced in a study of blood T cell repertoires in COVID-19. Measured with immunoSEQ multiplex PCR; TCRdb has only the in-frame clones, and not every one. The sample has some 130,000 clones; around 76% are singletons. Sequenced input: peripheral blood. The receptors stem from a man aged 80 or over with acute or convalescent COVID-19.

This chain joins TRBV5-4 and TRBJ2-2, with D possibly TRBD2 on 6 matching bases. Trimming removed 5 bases from V and 5 bases from J, with 19 bases in between. CDR3 length: 16 residues. The germline CDR1 and CDR2 sequences are SGHNT and YYREEE (reference sequence). The CDR3 loop reads CASSPVRGKGTGELFF. The CDR3 DNA reads TGTGCCAGCAGTCCGGTACGGGGGAAGGGGACCGGGGAGCTGTTTTTT.

The V call is TRBV12-3 or TRBV12-4, the J call TRBJ2-7; 8 bases line up with TRBD1. CDR3 size: 13 residues. Trimming took 8 bases from V and 3 from J; bases not matched to a gene: 6. The DNA for the CDR3 is TGTGCCAGCGGTCTCGGACAGGGCTACGAGCAGTACTTC. Encoded protein: CASGLGQGYEQYF.

The rearrangement links TRBV7-9 to TRBJ2-2, with a tentative D call TRBD2 (6 bases). In germline, CDR1 is SEHNR, CDR2 FQNEAQ (reference sequence). The CDR3 covers 16 residues. V dropped 3 bases and J dropped 0 bases, with 11 bases sitting between them. For the CDR3, the DNA is TGTGCCAGCAGCTTTCTCGGGGGACCGAACACCGGGGAGCTGTTTTTT. This sequence encodes CASSFLGGPNTGELFF.

The chain employs TRBV6-2 or TRBV6-3 and TRBJ2-1; 7 nucleotides match TRBD1. With V trimmed by 6 bases and J by 8 bases, 4 bases remained unmatched. This CDR3 contains 12 residues. In germline, CDR1 is MNHEY, CDR2 SVGEGT. CDR3 in DNA: TGTGCCAGCAGCCGACAGGGACATGAGCAGTTCTTC. Translation: CASSRQGHEQFF.

The chain links TRBV2 to TRBJ2-2, with D hard to call. Germline loops: CDR1 SNHLY, CDR2 FYNNEI. The CDR3 contains 15 residues. The V and J ends lost 2 bases and 5 bases respectively, with 12 bases between them. This chain's CDR3 is CASSESSTKTGELFF. As DNA, the CDR3 is TGTGCCAGCAGTGAATCCTCAACAAAAACCGGGGAGCTGTTTTTT.

V is TRBV7-9 and J is TRBJ2-7; weak D call: TRBD1 (7 bases). The germline V and J ends were trimmed by 6 bases and 5 bases, with 14 bases remaining between them. The CDR3 is 13 amino acids. The germline CDR1 and CDR2 sequences are SEHNR and FQNEAQ (reference sequence). The CDR3 DNA reads TGTGCCAGCAGGGGAACAGGGGAGGACGAGCAGTACTTC. Protein: CASRGTGEDEQYF.

J is TRBJ2-2 and V is TRBV6-5, with 7 bases matching TRBD1. J lost 7 bases, V lost 5 bases, and 7 bases had no gene match. The CDR3 has 14 amino acids. CDR1 MNHEY and CDR2 SVGAGI come from the germline V gene. CDR3 residues: CASSPQGYGGELFF. The CDR3 nucleotides are TGTGCCAGCAGTCCACAGGGGTACGGCGGGGAGCTGTTTTTT.

The chain has TRBV6-2 or TRBV6-3 and TRBJ1-2; D is undetermined. The germline CDR1 and CDR2 sequences are MNHEY and SVGEGT. CDR3 length: 13 amino acids. With 2 bases removed from V and 3 bases from J, the gap between germline ends came to 7 bases. CDR3 amino acids: CASSYGGDYGYTF. The CDR3 coding sequence is TGTGCCAGCAGTTACGGCGGCGACTATGGCTACACCTTC.

V usage is TRBV7-2 and J usage is TRBJ1-5; D may be TRBD1 (6 bases). In germline, CDR1 is SGHTA, CDR2 FQGNSA. The CDR3 is 15 residues long. The V end was cut by 5 bases, the J end by 9 bases, with 20 bases between. CDR3 sequence reads: CASSLGSGATGPQHF. CDR3 bases: TGTGCCAGCAGCCTAGGTTCAGGGGCCACTGGGCCCCAGCATTTT.

The V gene is TRBV2, the J gene TRBJ1-6; TRBD1 matches 8 bases. Germline loops: CDR1 SNHLY, CDR2 FYNNEI. The CDR3 extends over 15 amino acids. Trimming at V came to 4 bases and at J to 9 bases, leaving 8 bases not matched to a gene. The CDR3: CASSGGQALGSPLHF. The CDR3 bases are TGTGCCAGCAGTGGGGGACAGGCACTTGGTTCACCCCTCCACTTT.

This rearrangement joins TRBV11-1 to TRBJ2-5, with D tentatively TRBD2 (5 bases). Germline CDR1 SGHAT, CDR2 FQDESV (reference sequence). This CDR3 region has 12 residues. Between the trimmed V and J ends, which lost 6 bases and 7 bases, there was a span of 12 bases. CDR3 residues: CASSRTGRTQYF. The CDR3 DNA sequence: TGTGCCAGCAGTCGGACGGGGAGGACCCAGTACTTC. The variable domain in full, completed from reference TRBV11-1 and TRBJ2-5, reads EAEVAQSPRYKITEKSQAVAFWCDPISGHATLYWYRQILGQGPELLVQFQDESVVDDSQLPKDRFSAERLKGVDSTLKIQPAELGDSAMYLCASSRTGRTQYFGPGTRLLVL.

The chain employs TRBV10-3 and TRBJ1-5; 9 positions match TRBD1. Germline V CDR1 and CDR2: ENHRY, SYGVKD. Trimming removed 8 bases from V and 5 bases from J; junction bases left unmatched: 10. The CDR3 length is 15 residues. The CDR3 spells CAIAESGDRDQPQHF. The CDR3 bases are TGTGCCATCGCCGAGTCGGGGGACAGGGATCAGCCCCAGCATTTT.

The V call is TRBV4-2, the J call TRBJ2-1; 7 bases line up with TRBD2. Germline V gene sequence: CDR1 LGHNA, CDR2 YNFKEQ. The CDR3 has 14 residues. V gave up 5 bases and J gave up 8 bases; unmatched junction bases: 9. The CDR3 DNA reads as TGTGCCAGCAGCGGGGGGAGGGGTCGAGATGAGCAGTTCTTC. Its translation is CASSGGRGRDEQFF.

The chain is built from TRBV19 and TRBJ2-1; 7 bases are a match to TRBD2. This CDR3 has 13 amino acids. J lost 9 bases, V lost 6 bases, and 8 bases had no gene match. In germline, CDR1 is LNHDA, CDR2 SQIVND (reference sequence). In DNA, the CDR3 is TGTGCCAGTAGGTCCAGCGGGGTTCGTGAGCAGTTCTTC. It yields the protein CASRSSGVREQFF.

The chain joins TRBV24-1 to TRBJ1-5; the match to TRBD1 covers 7 bases. CDR3 length equals 15 residues. With V trimmed by 4 bases and J by 7 bases, 9 bases remained unmatched. Germline V gives CDR1 KGHDR, CDR2 SFDVKD. DNA for the CDR3: TGTGCCACCAGTGACCGACAGGGAGATATCCAGCCCCAGCATTTT. It yields the protein CATSDRQGDIQPQHF.

The J gene is TRBJ2-2, the V gene TRBV10-3; D possibly corresponds to TRBD1 (6 bases). The CDR3 runs 16 residues. Germline V gives CDR1 ENHRY, CDR2 SYGVKD. The V and J ends lost 4 bases and 0 bases respectively, with 12 bases between them. CDR3 residues: CAISGQQGSNTGELFF. The CDR3, as DNA: TGTGCCATCAGTGGACAACAGGGATCGAACACCGGGGAGCTGTTTTTT.

The genes are TRBV18 and TRBJ1-1, with 10 positions matching TRBD1. The CDR3 has 15 residues. The V gene's germline CDR1 is KGHSH and CDR2 LQKENI. J lost 3 bases, V lost 4 bases, and 5 bases had no gene match. DNA of the CDR3: TGTGCCAGCTCACGCGACAGGGGGCGAGACACTGAAGCTTTCTTT. It encodes CASSRDRGRDTEAFF. The full variable domain, its missing parts supplied by reference TRBV18 and TRBJ1-1, is NAGVMQNPRHLVRRRGQEARLRCSPMKGHSHVYWYRQLPEEGLKFMVYLQKENIIDESGMPKERFSAEFPKEGPSILRIQQVVRGDSAAYFCASSRDRGRDTEAFFGQGTRLTVV.

The gene calls are TRBV13 and TRBJ2-1; no reliable D call. From germline, CDR1 is PRHDT and CDR2 FYEKMQ (reference sequence). V lost 2 bases and J 7 bases, leaving 9 bases between the germline ends. This CDR3 is 13 amino acids long. This CDR3 is CASSLNRGNEQFF. Here the CDR3 DNA reads TGTGCCAGCAGCTTAAATCGCGGTAATGAGCAGTTCTTC. Based on the CDR3 plus reference TRBV13 and TRBJ2-1, the full variable domain is AAGVIQSPRHLIKEKRETATLKCYPIPRHDTVYWYQQGPGQDPQFLISFYEKMQSDKGSIPDRFSAQQFSDYHSELNMSSLELGDSALYFCASSLNRGNEQFFGPGTRLTVL.

The rearrangement uses TRBV19 and TRBJ1-5, with D unresolved. CDR3 length: 16 residues. Trimming shortened V by 1 base and J by 3 bases, and 13 bases separated the two germline ends. Germline V CDR1 and CDR2: LNHDA, SQIVND (reference sequence). The CDR3 DNA is TGTGCCAGTAGTATAGTAGGTGCCGGGGACAATCAGCCCCAGCATTTT. This gives the protein CASSIVGAGDNQPQHF.